Reported below is one T cell receptor beta chain. Its target is not known. Authors' data handling: Junction-only sequences without quality scores came from ImmunoSEQ, so filtering differed. Repertoires were generated with immunoSEQ multiplex PCR, while TCRdb's copy carries only in-frame clones and drops some. V, J and clone size are those of that table, while D and trimming were read from the DNA. The table records approximately 470,000 clones, more than 75% of them present only once. Trimming removed 4 bases from V and 4 bases from J, with 8 bases in between. The CDR3 loop spans 13 amino acids. The germline V gene has CDR1 LGHNA and CDR2 YNFKEQ. The data originate from a study of shared clonotypes between healthy human individuals. All participating donors were Caucasian adults from Nashville, Tennessee. General study points: Measured sharing among donors was expected to vary with sequencing depth.

The sequenced sample was PBMCs. The chain is built from TRBV4-2 and TRBJ2-1; D ambiguous. This clonotype originated in a woman aged 35 to 49 in good health. Some clones in this sample may be carry-over from other donors' samples. CDR3 sequence (DNA): TGTGCCAGCAGCCCCCAAGGGTACAATGAGCAGTTCTTC. Protein sequence: CASSPQGYNEQFF.